These T cell receptor beta chains were read from a single sample in a study of post-analysis software for immune sequencing data. TCRdb re-derived calls from the PCR reads in MiXCR, one entry per CDR3 protein. Found here are hundreds of thousands of distinct CDR3 sequences, 25% to 30% of them singletons; the top ten hold more than 0.55%. Material for sequencing was blood. These receptors were taken from a girl aged 5-17 years with multiple sclerosis. Both conserved end residues are part of each CDR3. A D gene is named only where the DNA matches it firmly. Clone size is stated in some rows and not others, as once, few, many or a class when expanded.

V	length	size	J	D	CDR3	DNA
TRBV10-3	16	once	TRBJ1-1	TRBD1	CAIKIGQGGSSTEAFF	TGTGCCATCAAGATTGGACAGGGCGGATCCAGCACTGAAGCTTTCTTT
TRBV6-6	11	.	TRBJ1-1	.	CASTHTFGAFF	TGTGCCAGCACCCACACTTTTGGAGCTTTCTTT
TRBV29-1	13	.	TRBJ1-5	TRBD1	CSARTGSEQPQHF	TGCAGCGCCCGGACAGGGTCCGAACAGCCCCAGCATTTT
TRBV20-1	12	few	TRBJ1-6	.	CSVKPGVSPLHF	TGCAGTGTTAAGCCGGGGGTGTCACCCCTCCACTTT
TRBV10-2	15	many	TRBJ2-1	TRBD2	CASRISGSSYNEQFF	TGCGCCAGTCGAATTAGCGGGAGCTCCTACAATGAGCAGTTCTTC
TRBV29-1	13	many	TRBJ2-3	.	CSVVNRGTDTQYF	TGCAGCGTTGTAAACAGGGGCACAGATACGCAGTATTTT
TRBV29-1	13	many	TRBJ2-5	.	CSVQGRLWETQYF	TGCAGCGTCCAGGGGCGGTTATGGGAGACCCAGTACTTC
TRBV9	15	few	TRBJ2-3	TRBD1	CASSVMGQHTDTQYF	TGTGCCAGCAGCGTCATGGGACAGCACACAGATACGCAGTATTTT
TRBV2	19	few	TRBJ2-1	TRBD1	CASSEWGTANYYSYNEQFF	TGTGCCAGCAGTGAATGGGGGACAGCCAATTACTACTCCTACAATGAGCAGTTCTTC
TRBV4-3	14	.	TRBJ2-1	TRBD1	CASSRGTGSNEQFF	TGCGCCAGCAGCCGAGGGACAGGGAGTAATGAGCAGTTCTTC
TRBV9	16	.	TRBJ2-5	TRBD2	CASSEASGNRQETQYF	TGTGCCAGCAGCGAGGCTAGCGGGAACCGCCAAGAGACCCAGTACTTC
TRBV7-2	15	.	TRBJ2-7	.	CASSFGRIPYNEQYF	TGTGCCAGCAGCTTTGGAAGGATCCCCTACAATGAGCAGTACTTC
TRBV20-1	15	.	TRBJ2-1	.	CSARVWAGNGNEQFF	TGCAGTGCTAGAGTCTGGGCAGGTAATGGCAATGAGCAGTTCTTC
TRBV2	13	.	TRBJ2-5	.	CASRFSSLETQYF	TGTGCCAGCAGATTCTCTAGCTTGGAGACCCAGTACTTC
TRBV29-1	15	many	TRBJ2-7	.	CSVERGSGSSYEQYF	TGCAGCGTTGAGAGGGGTTCCGGGAGCTCCTACGAGCAGTACTTC
TRBV24-1	13	.	TRBJ1-1	.	CATKQGINTEAFF	TGTGCCACCAAACAGGGTATCAACACTGAAGCTTTCTTT
TRBV4-2	16	few	TRBJ2-1	.	CASSESARGSYNEQFF	TGTGCCAGCAGCGAATCGGCCCGGGGCTCCTACAATGAGCAGTTCTTC
TRBV2	13	few	TRBJ2-5	.	CASMTDSQETQYF	TGTGCCAGCATGACGGACAGTCAAGAGACCCAGTACTTC
TRBV20-1	15	.	TRBJ2-1	TRBD2	CSASPMRERNNEQFF	TGCAGTGCTAGCCCCATGCGGGAGAGGAACAATGAGCAGTTCTTC
TRBV13	16	.	TRBJ2-6	.	CASIRRSISGANVLTF	TGTGCCAGCATCAGGCGGTCGATATCTGGGGCCAACGTCCTGACTTTC
TRBV11-2	17	.	TRBJ2-1	.	CASSLVGLATSYNEQFF	TGTGCCAGCAGCTTAGTCGGTCTAGCGACCTCCTACAATGAGCAGTTCTTC
TRBV5-1	16	.	TRBJ2-2	.	CASSPQQGASTGELFF	TGCGCCAGCAGTCCCCAACAGGGCGCTAGCACCGGGGAGCTGTTTTTT
TRBV20-1	16	few	TRBJ2-3	TRBD1	CSARDSAGGRTDTQYF	TGCAGTGCTAGAGACTCGGCAGGGGGCCGCACAGATACGCAGTATTTT
TRBV9	17	.	TRBJ2-1	.	CASSASFFTRSYNEQFF	TGTGCCAGCAGCGCCTCGTTTTTTACCCGCTCCTACAATGAGCAGTTCTTC
TRBV4-1	16	.	TRBJ2-1	TRBD1	CASSHGRGQGDNEQFF	TGCGCCAGCAGCCACGGGCGGGGACAGGGGGACAATGAGCAGTTCTTC
TRBV7-2	13	.	TRBJ2-3	.	CASTLGSTHTQYF	TGTGCCAGCACCCTGGGCTCCACCCATACGCAGTATTTT
TRBV6-1	15	.	TRBJ1-1	.	CVSSGGGPRGAEAFF	TGTGTCAGCAGTGGGGGGGGTCCTCGCGGCGCTGAAGCTTTCTTT
TRBV7-2	14	few	TRBJ1-5	TRBD1	CASSPWDRGQPQHF	TGTGCCAGCAGCCCGTGGGACAGGGGTCAGCCCCAGCATTTT
TRBV27	13	.	TRBJ1-2	.	CASSPWTGYGYTF	TGTGCCAGCAGTCCGTGGACTGGGTACGGCTACACCTTC
TRBV5-1	17	.	TRBJ2-3	.	CASSTGGTYLSTDTQYF	TGCGCCAGCAGCACTGGGGGTACCTACCTGAGCACAGATACGCAGTATTTT
TRBV6-1	15	many	TRBJ2-4	TRBD2	CASSGTRSAKNIQYF	TGTGCCAGCAGTGGGACTAGGTCTGCCAAAAACATTCAGTACTTC
TRBV12-3/TRBV12-4	17	few	TRBJ2-1	TRBD2	CASSLLLAGGKNNEQFF	TGTGCCAGCAGCTTATTATTAGCGGGGGGGAAAAACAATGAGCAGTTCTTC
TRBV6-5	12	.	TRBJ2-1	.	CASSSDGYRQFF	TGTGCCAGCAGTTCCGACGGGTATCGGCAGTTCTTC
TRBV29-1	13	few	TRBJ2-5	.	CSVQTYGGETQYF	TGCAGCGTACAAACCTACGGTGGGGAGACCCAGTACTTC
TRBV6-2/TRBV6-3	14	.	TRBJ2-4	.	CASSYISWENIQYF	TGTGCCAGCAGTTATATCTCCTGGGAAAACATTCAGTACTTC
TRBV3-1	14	few	TRBJ2-5	TRBD1	CASSQGQGPSTQYF	TGTGCCAGCAGCCAAGGACAGGGGCCCTCGACCCAGTACTTC
TRBV4-3	15	.	TRBJ2-2	TRBD2	CASTLGAGDLGELFF	TGCGCCAGCACCCTTGGAGCGGGAGATCTCGGGGAGCTGTTTTTT
TRBV5-6	13	.	TRBJ1-1	.	CASSLGQVPEAFF	TGTGCCAGCAGCTTGGGTCAGGTCCCTGAAGCTTTCTTT
TRBV20-1	17	few	TRBJ2-4	.	CSARDRVAGWLDDIQYF	TGCAGTGCTAGAGATCGGGTGGCGGGTTGGTTGGATGACATTCAGTACTTC
TRBV29-1	14	.	TRBJ2-1	TRBD2	CSIGGGPRYNEQFF	TGCAGCATTGGCGGGGGGCCGAGGTACAATGAGCAGTTCTTC
TRBV4-3	14	.	TRBJ2-1	.	CASSQSTGFYEQFF	TGCGCCAGCAGCCAATCCACAGGGTTTTATGAGCAGTTCTTC
TRBV7-2	14	few	TRBJ2-7	TRBD2	CASSTGTSTREQYF	TGTGCCAGCAGCACCGGGACTAGTACTCGCGAGCAGTACTTC